Given below is one TCR beta chain in context. Its target is not known. This CDR3 comprises 14 residues. The germline CDR1 and CDR2 sequences are MNHNY and SVGAGI (reference sequence). V lost 2 bases to trimming and J lost 4 bases, with 9 bases between them. This sample is part of a study of CD4+ T cells in melanoma. The table came from immunoSEQ multiplex PCR; TCRdb's copy has only in-frame clones and leaves some out. The sample consists of 9,000 to 10,000 clones, approximately 69% of them appearing once. General observations from the study: Reportedly, melanoma neoantigen-specific CD4+ T cells showed varied differentiation states. CD8+ T cell, macrophage and B cell function reportedly correlated with neoantigen-specific CD4+ T cells.

V gene TRBV6-6 combines with J gene TRBJ1-5; D is undetermined. The sample taken for sequencing was peripheral blood. This sequence originates from a human donor with melanoma. The CDR3, as DNA: TGTGCCAGCAGTTACGGGGAATTAAATCAGCCCCAGCATTTT. Translating it yields CASSYGELNQPQHF.